What follows are 26 T cell receptor beta chains derived from one specimen sequenced in a study of T-cell memory formation after mild COVID-19 (dated by TCRdb to about 2021). The library relied on 5' RACE. Instrument used: Illumina NovaSeq 6000. In-frame beta chains were kept once TCRdb had trimmed the public reads at Q25 with fastp and called clones with MiXCR. Each entry merges the rows of one CDR3 protein and shows their most common DNA and genes. The sample records over 450,000 distinct CDR3 sequences, roughly 22% of which are singletons. The top ten hold approximately 12% of the sample. Source material: PBMCs or a T cell subset sorted from them (not recorded which). Receptors were obtained from an adult woman who had mild COVID-19 (a few samples of this study predate the infection). The sample titles of this study are shuffled in the database, so cell type and time point are left out; the donor was told from shared clones.

This clonotype was counted at least ten times. J is TRBJ1-3 and V is TRBV5-1; 9 bases map to TRBD1. CDR3 length: 16 amino acids. Germline trimming cut 4 bases from V and 3 bases from J; bases unmatched to any gene: 8. Per the germline V gene, CDR1 is SGHRS and CDR2 is YFSETQ. CDR3 region: CASSPTGTGYGNTIYF. For the CDR3, the DNA is TGCGCCAGCAGCCCGACCGGGACAGGGTATGGAAACACCATATATTTT.

This clonotype came up a few times. The chain recombines TRBV3-1 with TRBJ2-1, with D tentatively TRBD1 or TRBD2 (6 bases each). Looked up from germline, CDR1 is LGHDT and CDR2 is YNNKEL (reference sequence). The CDR3 covers 18 residues. Trimming shortened V by 1 base and J by 5 bases, and 21 bases separated the two germline ends. The chain's CDR3 is CASSQAEGGFVKDNEQFF. The CDR3 nucleotides are TGTGCCAGCAGCCAAGCCGAGGGGGGCTTTGTCAAGGACAATGAGCAGTTCTTC.

The chain joins TRBV12-3 or TRBV12-4 to TRBJ2-7; D not certain. This CDR3 is built from 16 residues. The V end was cut by 6 bases, the J end by 2 bases, with 20 bases between. This CDR3 reads CASSSLESVFPYEQYF. The CDR3, as DNA: TGTGCCAGCAGCTCCCTAGAGTCAGTCTTTCCCTACGAGCAGTACTTC.

This clonotype was seen a few times. The genes are TRBV10-3 and TRBJ2-7, with 7 bases that match TRBD2. The CDR3 runs 12 residues. Trimming cost V 9 bases and J 0 bases; bases outside gene matches: 2. Germline CDR1 and CDR2: ENHRY and SYGVKD. CDR3 residues: CAIGGDSYEQYF. The CDR3 DNA reads as TGTGCCATTGGGGGGGACTCCTACGAGCAGTACTTC.

This clonotype turned up a few times. J is TRBJ1-1 and V is TRBV28; D remains ambiguous. V was cut by 5 bases and J by 2 bases, with 15 bases left in between. The CDR3 is 15 amino acids. The germline V gene encodes CDR1 MDHEN and CDR2 SYDVKM. The CDR3 bases are TGTGCCAGCAGTCCCTTAGGGAATGGAAACACTGAAGCTTTCTTT. Its protein product is CASSPLGNGNTEAFF.

The V call is TRBV6-8, the J call TRBJ1-1; 7 bases line up with TRBD1. After removal of 6 bases from V and 0 bases from J, the junction contained 13 bases not matched to a gene. CDR1 and CDR2 from the germline V gene are MNHGY and SAAAGT. The CDR3 sequence is 17 residues long. The CDR3 region has the DNA TGTGCCAGCAGGCGAGAGGAAACCGGACAGGTGAACACTGAAGCTTTCTTT. Translating gives CASRREETGQVNTEAFF.

The rearrangement links TRBV19 to TRBJ2-2, with 7 nucleotides matching TRBD2. The CDR3 has 17 residues. After removal of 7 bases from V and 5 bases from J, the junction contained 16 bases not matched to a gene. Germline V gene sequence: CDR1 LNHDA, CDR2 SQIVND (reference sequence). The CDR3 DNA sequence: TGTGCCAGTACCTCCCCGGGTGGAGCGGGGTATACCGGGGAGCTGTTTTTT. Amino acids: CASTSPGGAGYTGELFF.

The chain couples TRBV4-1 to TRBJ1-5; D remains unclear. Germline V gene data show CDR1 as MGHRA and CDR2 as YSYEKL. V was pared by 6 bases and J by 4 bases, with 16 bases between. The CDR3 has 15 amino acids. The CDR3 DNA reads TGCGCCAGCAGTTCGACACTCGATCGAAATCAGCCCCAGCATTTT. This translates into CASSSTLDRNQPQHF.

This clonotype occurred a few times. This CDR3 is CASSQETGSNYNSPLHF. The CDR3 region has the DNA TGTGCCAGCAGCCAAGAAACGGGCAGCAACTATAATTCACCCCTCCACTTT. The chain carries TRBV4-2 and TRBJ1-6, with no clear D. CDR1 is LGHNA, CDR2 YNFKEQ, per germline. V was pared by 0 bases and J by 3 bases, with 12 bases between. The CDR3 is 17 residues long.

This clonotype has more than one count but fewer than ten. The rearrangement links TRBV30 to TRBJ1-1; TRBD1 agrees at 8 bases. The V and J ends lost 5 bases and 5 bases, in that order; junction bases with no gene match: 10. This CDR3 is built from 14 residues. Germline V gene data show CDR1 as GTSNPN and CDR2 as SVGIG (reference sequence). The CDR3 bases are TGTGCCTGGCAACCTCGGACAGGGTGGACTGAAGCTTTCTTT. Translating it yields CAWQPRTGWTEAFF.

V and J are TRBV7-6 and TRBJ2-7; D perhaps matches TRBD2 (5 bases). Trimming took 6 bases from V and 0 from J, leaving 12 bases between them. CDR1 is SGHVS, CDR2 FNYEAQ, per germline. CDR3 length equals 14 residues. The CDR3: CASRRGRDSYEQYF. CDR3 sequence (DNA): TGTGCCAGCAGACGAGGCCGGGACTCCTACGAGCAGTACTTC.

This clonotype was seen a few times. This chain links TRBV12-3 or TRBV12-4 with TRBJ2-1, with 9 bases that match TRBD1. J gave up 6 bases and V 5 bases, and 8 bases lay outside the gene matches. This CDR3 spans 15 amino acids. For the CDR3, the DNA is TGTGCCAGCAGTCGGCGACAGGGGGGTACCAATGAGCAGTTCTTC. This sequence encodes CASSRRQGGTNEQFF.

This clonotype showed up just a few times. CDR3: CASQRQGQSYEQYF. CDR3 in DNA: TGTGCCAGCCAGAGACAGGGGCAGTCCTACGAGCAGTACTTC. The chain combines TRBV18 with TRBJ2-7; 8 nucleotides align to TRBD1. V lost 8 bases to trimming and J lost 1 base; unmatched junction nucleotides: 7. CDR1 and CDR2 from the germline V gene are KGHSH and LQKENI. The CDR3 runs 14 residues.

This rearrangement joins TRBV19 to TRBJ2-2; tentatively, D is TRBD2 (5 bases). The V end was cut by 3 bases, the J end by 5 bases, with 10 bases between. Germline V lookup: CDR1 LNHDA, CDR2 SQIVND (reference sequence). CDR3 size: 14 residues. In DNA, the CDR3 is TGTGCCAGTAGTATTTACGAGCGGACCGGGGAGCTGTTTTTT. It translates to CASSIYERTGELFF.

The chain combines TRBV6-1 with TRBJ1-4, with 8 bases aligning to TRBD1. Germline loops: CDR1 MNHNS, CDR2 SASEGT. The CDR3 length is 14 residues. Trimming removed 4 bases from V and 5 bases from J; junction bases left unmatched: 3. Written as DNA, the CDR3 is TGTGCCAGCAGTGTTTGGACAGGGAATGAAAAACTGTTTTTT. Translation: CASSVWTGNEKLFF.

The CDR3: CASSQRNMNTEAFF. As DNA, the CDR3 is TGCGCCAGCAGCCAACGGAATATGAACACTGAAGCTTTCTTT. The V call is TRBV4-1, the J call TRBJ1-1, with D uncertain. From germline, CDR1 is MGHRA and CDR2 YSYEKL. There are 14 residues in the CDR3. Trimming shortened V by 2 bases and J by 0 bases, and 7 bases separated the two germline ends.

This clonotype has just a few counts. This rearrangement joins TRBV7-2 to TRBJ2-7, with TRBD2 identical over 7 bases. Per germline, CDR1 SGHTA and CDR2 FQGNSA. With 6 bases clipped from V and 3 bases from J, the junction kept 5 bases outside the gene matches. CDR3 size: 13 residues. CDR3 amino acids: CASSPGTIYEQYF. CDR3 sequence (DNA): TGTGCCAGCAGTCCCGGGACTATCTACGAGCAGTACTTC.

The rearrangement links TRBV29-1 to TRBJ2-7; TRBD1 aligns across 10 bases. CDR3 size: 14 residues. Germline values: CDR1 SQVTM, CDR2 ANQGSEA. The V segment lost 4 bases and the J segment 4 bases; nucleotides outside the gene matches: 7. The CDR3 sequence is CSVVPTGGRYEQYF. As DNA, the CDR3 is TGCAGCGTTGTCCCGACAGGGGGCCGTTACGAGCAGTACTTC.

This clonotype came up a few times. CDR3 DNA sequence: TGTGCCAGCAGTGCCGCGACCAGTCAGCCCCAGCATTTT. It codes for CASSAATSQPQHF. The chain carries TRBV12-3 or TRBV12-4 and TRBJ1-5; D not certain. The CDR3 sequence is 13 residues long. V was pared by 5 bases and J by 6 bases, with 11 bases between.

The sample holds a few counts of this clonotype. The chain has TRBV7-2 and TRBJ1-5; the match to TRBD1 covers 9 bases. The CDR3 covers 16 residues. V lost 7 bases to trimming and J lost 3 bases; unmatched junction nucleotides: 10. Germline-derived CDR1 and CDR2 are SGHTA and FQGNSA. CDR3 coding DNA: TGTGCCAGCATCAAAAGTTGGGACAGGGACAATCAGCCCCAGCATTTT. It is translated as CASIKSWDRDNQPQHF.

This chain connects TRBV2 to TRBJ2-6, with D possibly matching TRBD1 (6 bases). The CDR3 runs to 16 residues. Trimming took 6 bases from V and 0 from J, leaving 12 bases between them. In germline, CDR1 is SNHLY, CDR2 FYNNEI. Here the CDR3 DNA reads TGTGCCAGCAGGTTTATACAGGGCTCTGGGGCCAACGTCCTGACTTTC. Translated: CASRFIQGSGANVLTF.

The chain joins TRBV29-1 to TRBJ2-7, with 7 bases lining up with TRBD2. Trimming removed 4 bases from V and 0 bases from J; junction bases left unmatched: 3. CDR3 length equals 13 residues. Germline lookup yields CDR1 SQVTM and CDR2 ANQGSEA. CDR3 loop: CSVVGGSSYEQYF. In DNA, the CDR3 is TGCAGCGTTGTGGGCGGGAGCTCCTACGAGCAGTACTTC.

This clonotype was seen many times. The chain combines TRBV4-2 with TRBJ2-2, with D possibly matching TRBD1 (5 bases). V was trimmed by 4 bases and J by 6 bases, leaving 6 bases between them. CDR3 length: 12 residues. CDR1 is LGHNA, CDR2 YNFKEQ, per germline. The CDR3 DNA reads TGTGCCAGCAGCCCAGGGCCCGGGGAGCTGTTTTTT. It specifies CASSPGPGELFF.

This clonotype was seen only a few times. The V and J genes are TRBV4-1 and TRBJ2-1, with 8 bases identical to TRBD2. The CDR3 consists of 19 residues. Trimming removed 3 bases from V and 4 bases from J; junction bases left unmatched: 17. Germline V gene sequence: CDR1 MGHRA, CDR2 YSYEKL. CDR3 protein: CASSHQIAGLWGIYNEQFF. CDR3 in DNA: TGCGCCAGCAGCCATCAAATAGCGGGGCTCTGGGGTATTTACAATGAGCAGTTCTTC.

A few counts support this clonotype. The chain carries TRBV12-3 or TRBV12-4 and TRBJ2-7; 8 bases line up with TRBD1. The CDR3 extends over 13 amino acids. Trimming at V came to 3 bases and at J to 6 bases, leaving 4 bases not matched to a gene. The CDR3 reads CASSLARGLEQYF. DNA of the CDR3: TGTGCCAGCAGTTTGGCCAGGGGGCTCGAGCAGTACTTC.

The CDR3 DNA reads as TGTGCCAGCGGACCCGGCGGGGACAGAAACACTGAAGCTTTCTTT. Translating it yields CASGPGGDRNTEAFF. V and J are TRBV12-3 or TRBV12-4 and TRBJ1-1; 7 bases are a match to TRBD1. Unmatched junction bases numbered 11, after V lost 8 bases and J lost 2 bases. This CDR3 region has 15 residues.